This T cell receptor beta chain was found in a study of T-cell memory formation after mild COVID-19. Study findings and constraints: Later expanders leaned toward CD4+, whereas clones contracting from day 15 to 85 were balanced CD4/CD8. CD4+ contracting clones lay mainly in CM and EM, CD8+ ones in EMRA. Confirmation of SARS-CoV-2 specificity was lacking for second-wave clones peaking day 37.

This clonotype was observed a few times. Antigen unknown. TCR alpha and TCR beta cDNA libraries carrying sample barcodes and UMIs were produced by 5'RACE using constant-segment primers. From the 5' RACE reads, TCRdb called clonotypes with MiXCR, one entry per CDR3 protein. The data contain under 40,000 distinct CDR3 sequences, approximately 8.3% of them seen just once; the ten biggest clones take up about 32%. The CDR3 is 14 amino acids. The ends were cut back, 6 bases at V and 3 bases at J, with 14 bases in the middle. Germline V gives CDR1 MNHNS, CDR2 SASEGT. Sequencing was performed on PBMCs or a T cell subset sorted from them (not recorded which). This sequence originates from a man aged 18 to 35 who had mild COVID-19 (a few samples of this study predate the infection). Cell type and time point are not known. The chain employs TRBV6-1 and TRBJ1-2; D not resolved. The CDR3 is CASRAPAGYYGYTF. The CDR3 DNA reads as TGTGCCAGCAGAGCCCCGGCGGGATACTATGGCTACACCTTC.